The 14 T cell receptor beta chains listed next were all sequenced from one sample in a study of CD4 T cells in relation to SARS-CoV-2 and coronaviruses. Their antigens remain unidentified. The unexposed donors gave CD4+ T cells in 2011-2018, prior to COVID-19. Isolation of CD4+ T cells took place after approximately 11 days in culture. Clones were sequenced by immunoSEQ multiplex PCR, and TCRdb holds only the in-frame ones, with some missing. Counted here are some 30,000 clones, 75% to 80% occurring once; the ten biggest clones make up 16%. Sequences were obtained from CD4+ T cells from PBMCs, cultured in vitro. The receptors derive from a human donor in good health.

The count of this clone is one. This chain's CDR3 is CASRPRTSGNTGELFF. Here the CDR3 DNA reads TGTGCCAGCAGGCCGCGGACTAGCGGAAACACCGGGGAGCTGTTTTTT. The chain combines TRBV2 with TRBJ2-2, with 10 bases aligning to TRBD2. The trim removed 6 bases at V and 2 bases at J, leaving 6 bases unmatched. Germline-derived CDR1 and CDR2 are SNHLY and FYNNEI. This CDR3 has 16 amino acids.

This chain links TRBV10-1 with TRBJ2-3; 9 positions agree with TRBD1. V shed 6 bases, J shed 4 bases, and the junction held 5 bases outside the gene matches. The CDR3 extends over 14 amino acids. In germline, CDR1 is WNHNN, CDR2 SYGVQD (reference sequence). CDR3 nucleotides: TGCGCCAGCAGAGGACAGGGGAGGGCAGATACGCAGTATTTT. It encodes CASRGQGRADTQYF.

The chain recombines TRBV5-1 with TRBJ2-5; the D gene could be TRBD1 or TRBD2 (6 bases each). Trimming cost V 5 bases and J 1 base, with 15 bases left between them. The CDR3 is 15 residues long. Germline values: CDR1 SGHRS, CDR2 YFSETQ. Here the CDR3 reads CASRYGGTGQETQYF. The CDR3 DNA is TGCGCCAGCAGATACGGGGGCACGGGCCAAGAGACCCAGTACTTC.

The chain carries TRBV28 and TRBJ1-5; D may be TRBD1 (5 bases). Germline V CDR1 and CDR2: MDHEN, SYDVKM. Trimming pared 3 bases from V and 6 bases from J, leaving 21 bases between. This CDR3 comprises 17 residues. CDR3 coding DNA: TGTGCCAGCAGTTTCCATACAGGAGCCGAATCGGGTCAGCCCCAGCATTTT. This codes for CASSFHTGAESGQPQHF.

This clone has a handful of counts. The chain joins TRBV2 to TRBJ1-6; 9 bases fit TRBD1. CDR1 is SNHLY and CDR2 is FYNNEI in the germline V gene. Germline trimming cut 10 bases from V and 14 bases from J; bases unmatched to any gene: 15. The CDR3 sequence is 14 residues long. Written as DNA, the CDR3 is TGTGCCACCAGAAAACCGGGACAGGGATCCTCCCTCCACTTT. This gives the protein CATRKPGQGSSLHF. Full variable domain (outside the CDR3, taken from reference TRBV2 and TRBJ1-6): EPEVTQTPSHQVTQMGQEVILRCVPISNHLYFYWYRQILGQKVEFLVSFYNNEISEKSEIFDDQFSVERPDGSNFTLKIRSTKLEDSAMYFCATRKPGQGSSLHFGNGTRLTVT.

The chain couples TRBV6-5 to TRBJ1-3; TRBD1 might be the D (5 bases). V dropped 4 bases and J dropped 3 bases, with 13 bases sitting between them. The CDR3 has 15 amino acids. In germline, CDR1 is MNHEY, CDR2 SVGAGI. Here the CDR3 DNA reads TGTGCCAGCAGTTCCCTTGGCCAGGGTGGAAACACCATATATTTT. Its protein product is CASSSLGQGGNTIYF.

This chain joins TRBV6-2 or TRBV6-3 and TRBJ1-6, with D maybe TRBD1 (5 bases). Trimming shortened V by 2 bases and J by 7 bases, and 18 bases separated the two germline ends. Germline V gives CDR1 MNHEY, CDR2 SVGEGT. This CDR3 spans 17 amino acids. DNA of the CDR3: TGTGCCAGCAGTTACGTTCCGGGACCGATCAGGAATTCACCCCTCCACTTT. Translated: CASSYVPGPIRNSPLHF.

This clone has more than one count but fewer than ten. The chain combines TRBV9 with TRBJ1-2; no definite D call. Germline V lookup: CDR1 SGDLS, CDR2 YYNGEE. V dropped 5 bases and J dropped 3 bases, with 8 bases sitting between them. CDR3 length: 12 amino acids. For the CDR3, the DNA is TGTGCCAGCAGAGGGCGACACTATGGCTACACCTTC. It codes for CASRGRHYGYTF.

This clone was picked up one time. The chain links TRBV7-2 to TRBJ2-7, with no clear D. There are 13 residues in the CDR3. Trimming pared 2 bases from V and 2 bases from J, leaving 7 bases between. In germline, CDR1 is SGHTA, CDR2 FQGNSA. The CDR3 loop is CASSLPPAYEQYF. Written as DNA, the CDR3 is TGTGCCAGCAGCTTACCGCCCGCCTACGAGCAGTACTTC.

This clone was found a few times. The chain joins TRBV7-8 to TRBJ2-7; unclear D gene. CDR3 size: 14 residues. The germline gives CDR1 SGHVS, CDR2 FQNEAQ. The V gene lost 6 bases and the J gene lost 6 bases, with 18 bases spanning the gap. The CDR3 DNA reads as TGTGCCAGCAGAAAAAGGTGGGAAGGTGGCGAGCAGTACTTC. Translated: CASRKRWEGGEQYF.

The chain combines TRBV3-1 (or the pseudogene TRBV3-2) with TRBJ2-7, with TRBD2 identical over 12 bases. V shed 6 bases, J shed 0 bases, and the junction held 3 bases outside the gene matches. Germline CDR1 reads LGHDT; CDR2 reads YNNKEL (reference sequence). The CDR3 is 15 amino acids. CDR3 loop: CASRPTSGSSYEQYF. The CDR3 bases are TGTGCCAGCAGACCGACTAGCGGGAGCTCCTACGAGCAGTACTTC.

A single count supports this clone. This rearrangement joins TRBV28 to TRBJ2-1, with 10 positions matching TRBD2. J gave up 8 bases and V 4 bases, and 8 bases lay outside the gene matches. This CDR3 spans 15 amino acids. Germline-derived CDR1 and CDR2 are MDHEN and SYDVKM. DNA of the CDR3: TGTGCCAGCAGTTCTCCGCCTAGCGGGAGCGATGAGCAGTTCTTC. It is translated as CASSSPPSGSDEQFF.

The chain is built from TRBV29-1 and TRBJ1-2; D call uncertain. Trimming shortened V by 4 bases and J by 1 base, and 13 bases separated the two germline ends. The CDR3 has 14 amino acids. Germline CDR1 is SQVTM and CDR2 is ANQGSEA. CDR3 bases: TGCAGCGTTGGAGGAAATACCCGTAACTATGGCTACACCTTC. It translates to CSVGGNTRNYGYTF.

In this sample, this clone turned up a few times. The genes are TRBV7-9 and TRBJ2-2; 9 bases line up with TRBD1. This CDR3 is 15 amino acids long. The V gene end was trimmed by 11 bases and the J gene end by 4 bases; junction bases not matched to a gene: 11. Germline CDR1 is SEHNR and CDR2 is FQNEAQ (reference sequence). CDR3 nucleotides: TGTGCCGGGGGGGGACAGGGAAGGAGCACCGGGGAGCTGTTTTTT. Protein sequence: CAGGGQGRSTGELFF. Full variable domain (outside the CDR3, taken from reference TRBV7-9 and TRBJ2-2): DTGVSQNPRHKITKRGQNVTFRCDPISEHNRLYWYRQTLGQGPEFLTYFQNEAQLEKSRLLSDRFSAERPKGSFSTLEIQRTEQGDSAMYLCAGGGQGRSTGELFFGEGSRLTVL.